This passage covers 20 T cell receptor beta chains from one sample sequenced in a study of T-cell memory formation after mild COVID-19. TCRdb itself ran the 5' RACE reads through MiXCR, one entry per CDR3 protein. The sample lists about 600,000 distinct CDR3 sequences, roughly 21% occurring once. Material for sequencing was PBMCs or a T cell subset sorted from them (not recorded which). These receptors originate from an adult woman who had mild COVID-19 (a few samples of this study predate the infection). Cell type and time point are not known.

V is TRBV25-1 and J is TRBJ2-3; no definite D call. Germline V gene sequence: CDR1 MGHDK, CDR2 SYGVNS. The CDR3 has 15 residues. V was cut by 0 bases and J by 5 bases, with 12 bases left in between. Here the CDR3 reads CASSEYIGGLDTQYF. The CDR3 region has the DNA TGTGCCAGCAGTGAATATATTGGCGGCTTAGATACGCAGTATTTT. The full variable domain, completed using reference TRBV25-1 and TRBJ2-3, is EADIYQTPRYLVIGTGKKITLECSQTMGHDKMYWYQQDPGMELHLIHYSYGVNSTEKGDLSSESTVSRIRTEHFPLTLESARPSHTSQYLCASSEYIGGLDTQYFGPGTRLTVL.

This clonotype has a handful of counts. The rearrangement uses TRBV5-6 and TRBJ2-7; maybe TRBD2 (6 bases). V lost 5 bases, J lost 5 bases, and 23 bases lay in between. The CDR3 runs 16 residues. Germline CDR1 and CDR2: SGHDT and YYEEEE. DNA for the CDR3: TGTGCCAGCAGACAGGCCGGGACTTCCTGGGTCCACGAGCAGTACTTC. This codes for CASRQAGTSWVHEQYF.

This sequence joins TRBV19 and TRBJ2-1; a weak D match, TRBD2 (5 bases). The CDR3 loop spans 14 amino acids. Germline CDR1 is LNHDA and CDR2 is SQIVND (reference sequence). Trimming shortened V by 5 bases and J by 6 bases, and 14 bases separated the two germline ends. As DNA, the CDR3 is TGTGCCAGTAGTCTAGCATACCGGGGCAATGAGCAGTTCTTC. It is translated as CASSLAYRGNEQFF. The full variable domain, in which reference TRBV19 and TRBJ2-1 provide the parts outside the CDR3, is DGGITQSPKYLFRKEGQNVTLSCEQNLNHDAMYWYRQDPGQGLRLIYYSQIVNDFQKGDIAEGYSVSREKKESFPLTVTSAQKNPTAFYLCASSLAYRGNEQFFGPGTRLTVL.

J is TRBJ2-5 and V is TRBV24-1, with a possible D match to TRBD2 (6 bases). This CDR3 spans 15 amino acids. Per the germline V gene, CDR1 is KGHDR and CDR2 is SFDVKD. Trimming removed 1 base at V and 2 bases at J, with 10 bases between. The DNA for the CDR3 is TGTGCCACCAGTGATTTCGGAGGGACTCAAGAGACCCAGTACTTC. The encoded protein is CATSDFGGTQETQYF.

The rearrangement links TRBV4-1 to TRBJ2-5, with 7 nucleotides matching TRBD2. V trimming: 1 base; J trimming: 3 bases; junction bases outside the gene matches: 5. This CDR3 region has 15 residues. Germline assignment: CDR1 MGHRA and CDR2 YSYEKL. CDR3 DNA: TGCGCCAGCAGCCAAGGGGGGACTACTAAAGAGACCCAGTACTTC. This sequence encodes CASSQGGTTKETQYF.

The chain couples TRBV4-2 to TRBJ2-1, with 9 bases lining up with TRBD2. The CDR3 covers 15 residues. J gave up 7 bases and V 3 bases, and 7 bases lay outside the gene matches. The germline V gene has CDR1 LGHNA and CDR2 YNFKEQ. CDR3 in DNA: TGTGCCAGCAGCCACAGCGGGGGGCCGTGGAATGAGCAGTTCTTC. Amino acids: CASSHSGGPWNEQFF.

In this sample, this clonotype turned up many times. The chain has TRBV20-1 and TRBJ2-1; the D gene is possibly TRBD2 (5 bases). Germline lookup yields CDR1 DFQATT and CDR2 SNEGSKA (reference sequence). The CDR3 is 12 amino acids. Trimming pared 4 bases from V and 7 bases from J, leaving 11 bases between. CDR3 nucleotide sequence: TGCAGTGCTAACAAAGGGAGAAATGAGCAGTTCTTC. This sequence encodes CSANKGRNEQFF.

In its sample, this clonotype was seen a few times. The V call is TRBV24-1, the J call TRBJ2-5, with a possible D match to TRBD1 (6 bases). V lost 3 bases, J lost 5 bases, and 6 bases lay in between. CDR1 KGHDR and CDR2 SFDVKD come from the germline V gene. The CDR3 extends over 12 amino acids. In DNA, the CDR3 is TGTGCCACCAGTGATCAGGGGGAGACCCAGTACTTC. Its protein is CATSDQGETQYF.

The V call is TRBV25-1, the J call TRBJ2-7; 11 bases map to TRBD1. The CDR3 is made up of 16 amino acids. Germline-derived CDR1 and CDR2 are MGHDK and SYGVNS. V lost 1 base to trimming and J lost 3 bases; unmatched junction nucleotides: 5. The CDR3 sequence: CASSESPGQGDYEQYF. CDR3 bases: TGTGCCAGCAGTGAATCTCCGGGACAGGGGGACTACGAGCAGTACTTC.

The rearrangement uses TRBV5-1 and TRBJ1-5, with D perhaps matching TRBD1 (5 bases). V lost 4 bases and J 0 bases, leaving 14 bases between the germline ends. The CDR3 is 16 amino acids. Germline assignment: CDR1 SGHRS and CDR2 YFSETQ. Written as DNA, the CDR3 is TGCGCCAGCAGCCTGGACGGGACTCATAGCAATCAGCCCCAGCATTTT. Its protein is CASSLDGTHSNQPQHF.

This clonotype was detected a few times. The chain combines TRBV30 with TRBJ2-7; 14 positions match TRBD2. From germline, CDR1 is GTSNPN and CDR2 SVGIG (reference sequence). This CDR3 contains 13 residues. The V and J ends lost 7 bases and 6 bases, in that order; junction bases with no gene match: 5. The CDR3 here is CASGTSGRGEQYF. DNA for the CDR3: TGTGCCTCCGGGACTAGCGGGAGAGGCGAGCAGTACTTC. Using reference TRBV30 and TRBJ2-7 for the parts outside the CDR3, the full variable domain is SQTIHQWPATLVQPVGSPLSLECTVEGTSNPNLYWYRQAAGRGLQLLFYSVGIGQISSEVPQNLSASRPQDRQFILSSKKLLLSDSGFYLCASGTSGRGEQYFGPGTRLTVT.

This clonotype was observed a handful of times. This sequence joins TRBV19 and TRBJ1-1; 8 bases line up with TRBD1. V dropped 3 bases and J dropped 1; count of bases not matched to a gene: 10. The CDR3 is 17 residues long. Germline CDR1 LNHDA, CDR2 SQIVND (reference sequence). The CDR3, as DNA: TGTGCCAGTAGTATCCCTCTGGGCGGACAGGGGAACACTGAAGCTTTCTTT. This translates into CASSIPLGGQGNTEAFF.

The CDR3: CASSHSSGSSYEQYF. The CDR3 DNA reads TGTGCCAGCAGCCACTCTAGCGGAAGCTCCTACGAGCAGTACTTC. V gene TRBV3-1 combines with J gene TRBJ2-7, with 7 bases identical to TRBD2. This CDR3 contains 15 residues. Germline CDR1 and CDR2: LGHDT and YNNKEL (reference sequence). J was trimmed by 0 bases and V by 3 bases; bases with no gene match: 5.

This clonotype was counted at least ten times. The genes are TRBV13 and TRBJ1-1; tentatively, D is TRBD1 (5 bases). The germline V gene has CDR1 PRHDT and CDR2 FYEKMQ (reference sequence). The CDR3 is 15 residues long. Trimming took off 6 bases at V and 1 base at J, with 15 bases between the two ends. The CDR3 sequence: CASRKGGVANTEAFF. CDR3 coding DNA: TGTGCCAGCAGGAAAGGAGGGGTGGCGAACACTGAAGCTTTCTTT.

In DNA form, the CDR3 reads TGTGCCAGCAGCCAAGATGGGAGCGGGGCATCCAAAAACATTCAGTACTTC. Translating gives CASSQDGSGASKNIQYF. V usage is TRBV4-2 and J usage is TRBJ2-4, with 7 bases fitting TRBD2. Germline V gene sequence: CDR1 LGHNA, CDR2 YNFKEQ. CDR3 length equals 17 residues. V lost 0 bases to trimming and J lost 2 bases; unmatched junction nucleotides: 7.

A few counts support this clonotype. The chain recombines TRBV18 with TRBJ2-7; D may be TRBD1 or TRBD2 (5 bases each). With 2 bases removed from V and 0 bases from J, the gap between germline ends came to 14 bases. The CDR3 spans 16 residues. Germline CDR1 reads KGHSH; CDR2 reads LQKENI. CDR3 sequence reads: CASSPTSPGLSYEQYF. CDR3 in DNA: TGTGCCAGCTCACCAACTAGTCCGGGGCTCTCCTACGAGCAGTACTTC.

The rearrangement joins TRBV12-3 or TRBV12-4 to TRBJ2-1; 7 bases are a match to TRBD2. The CDR3 contains 16 residues. J gave up 9 bases and V 2 bases, and 13 bases lay outside the gene matches. The CDR3 region has the DNA TGTGCCAGCAGTTTAAGGGCGGGGGTCACACAACCTGAGCAGTTCTTC. Encoded protein: CASSLRAGVTQPEQFF.

The chain employs TRBV5-6 and TRBJ2-3; possible D gene TRBD1, 6 bases. Trimming took 4 bases from V and 2 from J, leaving 20 bases between them. The CDR3 covers 17 residues. Germline values: CDR1 SGHDT, CDR2 YYEEEE. CDR3 sequence reads: CASSPTGRGYDTDTQYF. The CDR3 nucleotides are TGTGCCAGCAGCCCTACAGGGAGAGGTTATGACACAGATACGCAGTATTTT.

This clonotype has only a few counts. CDR3 region: CASSSKDRVLETQYF. The CDR3 DNA reads TGTGCCAGCAGCTCGAAAGACAGGGTCTTGGAGACCCAGTACTTC. The V and J genes are TRBV7-8 and TRBJ2-5, with TRBD1 identical over 7 bases. Germline V gene sequence: CDR1 SGHVS, CDR2 FQNEAQ. The CDR3 is 15 amino acids. The J segment lost 5 bases and the V segment lost 4 bases, leaving 10 bases of the junction unmatched.

The CDR3 here is CASSQESLLVGSRTNEKLFF. The CDR3 region has the DNA TGCGCCAGCAGCCAAGAGTCCCTTTTGGTTGGGTCCCGAACTAATGAAAAACTGTTTTTT. The chain employs TRBV4-1 and TRBJ1-4; D not certain. With 0 bases removed from V and 1 base from J, the gap between germline ends came to 21 bases. This CDR3 is 20 amino acids long. CDR1 is MGHRA, CDR2 YSYEKL, per germline.